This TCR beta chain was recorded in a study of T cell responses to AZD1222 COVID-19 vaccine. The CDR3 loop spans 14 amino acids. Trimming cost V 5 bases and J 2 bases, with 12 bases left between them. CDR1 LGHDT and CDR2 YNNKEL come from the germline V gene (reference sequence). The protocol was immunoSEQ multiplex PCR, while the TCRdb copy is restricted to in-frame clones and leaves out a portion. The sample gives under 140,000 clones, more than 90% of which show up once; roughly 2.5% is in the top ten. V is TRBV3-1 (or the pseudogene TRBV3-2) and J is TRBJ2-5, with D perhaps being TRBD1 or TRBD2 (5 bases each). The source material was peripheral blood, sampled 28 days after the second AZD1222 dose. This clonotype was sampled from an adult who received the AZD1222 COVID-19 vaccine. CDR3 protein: CASSSGTIQETQYF. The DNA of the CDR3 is TGTGCCAGCAGCTCAGGGACGATTCAAGAGACCCAGTACTTC.